This note documents a single T cell receptor (beta chain) sequence. This specimen belongs to a study of OX40 agonist ivuxolimab in advanced cancers. Study at large: Patients were treated with ivuxolimab, an agonistic anti-OX40 (CD134) antibody.

This CDR3 region has 14 residues. Trimming took 3 bases from V and 0 from J, leaving 10 bases between them. CDR1 and CDR2 (germline): SGDLS, YYNGEE. The method was immunoSEQ multiplex PCR; TCRdb's version includes in-frame clones alone and lacks a portion of them. This table holds 79,000 or so clones, roughly 85% found once. This chain joins TRBV9 and TRBJ2-7; D unclear. Sequenced here: CD4+ or CD8+ T cells sorted from blood, sampled in a trial of the OX40 agonist ivuxolimab. The TCR sequence derives from an adult with an advanced solid tumor such as melanoma, head and neck, liver or kidney cancer. The CDR3 region is CASSALDTSYEQYF. Here the CDR3 DNA reads TGTGCCAGCAGCGCGCTTGACACCTCCTACGAGCAGTACTTC.